The present entry profiles one T cell receptor beta chain with its context. Its specific antigen is unknown. At one end the junction does not follow the germline gene, possibly because of a read error. The data were obtained in a study of blood T cell repertoires in COVID-19 (dated by TCRdb to between 2020 and 2021). Regarding the research as a whole: Samples from collaborators originated in the United States, Italy and Spain and spanned both the acute and convalescent phases of COVID-19. The material from the prospective study consisted of cDNA or gDNA derived from T cells, B-cell-depleted T cells, or PBMCs. Subjects who had been exposed to COVID-19, were actively infected with it, or had recovered from it provided the deeply sampled blood TCRbeta repertoires that made up the dataset. A freely available public database, intended as a resource for researchers studying the immune response to SARS-CoV-2, is where the repertoires were released. The samples were drawn from the first 160 participants of the ongoing ImmuneRACE study and from 1,254 subjects provided by 6 global collaborators. A de-identified subject ID, COVID-19 status, age in years and sex were almost always included in the sample metadata. Where available, HLA class I and class II types were taken from metadata supplied by the sample provider and were not determined by assay-based typing. The paper as a whole reports these results and caveats: The amount of clinical and demographic metadata varied by source and participant and was provided uncurated.

Each collaborating institution followed its own protocols to collect whole blood in K2EDTA tubes. Collaborator samples were shipped for TCRbeta analysis as frozen whole blood, isolated PBMCs, or DNA extracted from either sample type. Inclusive of the bounding cysteine and phenylalanine, the CDR3 is 14 residues long. The retained sequence is limited to the CDR3, 42 bases, with the frame set at the first base. The germline V gene (reference sequence) yields LNHDA for CDR1 and SQIVND for CDR2. TCRbeta CDR3 regions were amplified from genomic DNA by means of the immunoSEQ Assay, a bias-controlled multiplex PCR. The original methods were these. The number of nucleated cells in each sample was estimated from the amplification of reference gene primers within the assay. To quantify the absolute abundance of each unique TCRbeta CDR3 rearrangement, sequence reads were collapsed and filtered. Productive Simpson clonality was computed per sample as the square root of Simpson's diversity index over productive rearrangements. TCRdb retrieved this table from immuneACCESS and kept in-frame rearrangements only. Not all clones are present; in checked studies, unresolved V genes account for under half, and no reason is known for the remainder. V and J calls plus clone size are reproduced from that table; the DNA served to infer D and trimming. The sample profile shows about 200,000 clones; 70% to 90% of them were found once. Around 5% of the sample lies in the top ten.

This sequence uses TRBV19 and TRBJ2-3; the D gene is possibly TRBD1, with 5 bases matching. This clonotype was obtained from a woman older than 75 with acute or convalescent COVID-19. Sequenced sample: peripheral blood. The DNA sequence is given as TGTGCCAGTAGTATAGGGCTCTTCACAGGTACGCAGTATTTT. Its translation is CASSIGLFTGTQYF.